Shown below are 14 T cell receptor beta chains from a single sample sequenced in a study of radiation and T cells in renal cell carcinoma. Profiling relied on immunoSEQ multiplex PCR, and the TCRdb table lists in-frame clones only, not all of them. The repertoire has over 90,000 clones, around 84% of them found once; the top ten carry roughly 7.6%. Time point noted: blood 4 weeks post-SBRT, at nephrectomy. Treatment described: 15 Gy SBRT to primary tumor, nephrectomy 4 weeks later. Specimen: blood, collected from a patient whose treatment included radiotherapy and nephrectomy. All receptors come from a man aged 55 to 70 with renal cell carcinoma.

The V call is TRBV13, the J call TRBJ2-7; 7 positions agree with TRBD2. The germline gives CDR1 PRHDT, CDR2 FYEKMQ (reference sequence). The CDR3 spans 13 residues. Trimming removed 5 bases from V and 3 bases from J; junction bases left unmatched: 4. The CDR3 sequence: CASSGGTNYEQYF. The CDR3 bases are TGTGCCAGCAGCGGAGGGACTAACTACGAGCAGTACTTC.

The V and J genes are TRBV7-3 and TRBJ2-2; TRBD2 matches 11 bases. The germline V gene has CDR1 SGHTA and CDR2 FQGTGA. This CDR3 has 14 residues. V was pared by 4 bases and J by 7 bases, with 2 bases of the junction left unmatched. The CDR3: CASSSLAGGGELFF. CDR3 bases: TGTGCCAGCAGCTCTCTAGCGGGAGGCGGGGAGCTGTTTTTT.

The sample holds a few counts of this clone. This rearrangement joins TRBV9 to TRBJ2-7; D call uncertain. This CDR3 has 14 amino acids. Germline V lookup: CDR1 SGDLS, CDR2 YYNGEE. V lost 0 bases and J 1 base, leaving 8 bases between the germline ends. In DNA form, the CDR3 reads TGTGCCAGCAGCGTAGCTCCGTTTTCCTACGAGCAGTACTTC. This codes for CASSVAPFSYEQYF.

The genes are TRBV9 and TRBJ2-1, with 8 bases fitting TRBD2. The V segment lost 0 bases and the J segment 0 bases; nucleotides outside the gene matches: 2. Looked up from germline, CDR1 is SGDLS and CDR2 is YYNGEE. The CDR3 is made up of 16 amino acids. CDR3 coding DNA: TGTGCCAGCAGCGTAGAAAGCGGGGGCTCCTACAATGAGCAGTTCTTC. Translating it yields CASSVESGGSYNEQFF. Combining the CDR3 with reference TRBV9 and TRBJ2-1 gives the whole variable domain DSGVTQTPKHLITATGQRVTLRCSPRSGDLSVYWYQQSLDQGLQFLIQYYNGEERAKGNILERFSAQQFPDLHSELNLSSLELGDSALYFCASSVESGGSYNEQFFGPGTRLTVL.

The J gene is TRBJ2-2, the V gene TRBV15, with TRBD2 as a possible D gene (6 bases). Germline V gives CDR1 LNHNV, CDR2 YYDKDF (reference sequence). The CDR3 is 13 residues long. V was pared by 1 base and J by 7 bases, with 7 bases between. This chain's CDR3 is CATSRAGGGELFF. CDR3 nucleotide sequence: TGTGCCACCAGCAGAGCCGGGGGCGGGGAGCTGTTTTTT.

The chain links TRBV27 to TRBJ2-7, with D hard to call. Looked up from germline, CDR1 is MNHEY and CDR2 is SMNVEV (reference sequence). V lost 1 base to trimming and J lost 2 bases, with 9 bases between them. The CDR3 runs 14 residues. The CDR3 DNA sequence: TGTGCCAGCAGTTTATACGAAAACCCCTACGAGCAGTACTTC. Translated, it gives CASSLYENPYEQYF.

The V and J genes are TRBV5-1 and TRBJ2-1; D remains unclear. Germline V gene sequence: CDR1 SGHRS, CDR2 YFSETQ. The CDR3 sequence is 14 residues long. V was trimmed by 4 bases and J by 0 bases, leaving 8 bases between them. CDR3 residues: CASSLPGSYNEQFF. The DNA of the CDR3 is TGCGCCAGCAGCCTGCCGGGCTCCTACAATGAGCAGTTCTTC. Full variable domain (outside the CDR3, taken from reference TRBV5-1 and TRBJ2-1): KAGVTQTPRYLIKTRGQQVTLSCSPISGHRSVSWYQQTPGQGLQFLFEYFSETQRNKGNFPGRFSGRQFSNSRSEMNVSTLELGDSALYLCASSLPGSYNEQFFGPGTRLTVL.

The V call is TRBV6-5, the J call TRBJ2-5; D perhaps matches TRBD2 (5 bases). Looked up from germline, CDR1 is MNHEY and CDR2 is SVGAGI. V was cut by 2 bases and J by 11 bases, with 21 bases left in between. CDR3 length: 15 amino acids. The CDR3 here is CASSYRDGFGWEQYF. The CDR3 DNA is TGTGCCAGCAGTTACAGGGATGGTTTCGGATGGGAGCAGTACTTC.

This rearrangement joins TRBV5-6 to TRBJ2-5; 7 nucleotides match TRBD2. Near its end, the DNA agrees better with TRBJ2-7, so the J call may be wrong. The germline V gene has CDR1 SGHDT and CDR2 YYEEEE. The CDR3 loop spans 13 amino acids. CDR3 sequence: CASGGGRTYEQYF. DNA of the CDR3: TGTGCTTCTGGTGGCGGGAGAACCTACGAGCAGTACTTC.

The chain has TRBV25-1 and TRBJ2-7; D is ambiguous. The CDR3 has 11 amino acids. Trimming removed 5 bases from V and 3 bases from J, with 5 bases in between. Looked up from germline, CDR1 is MGHDK and CDR2 is SYGVNS. CDR3 amino acids: CASSHYYEQYF. The CDR3 nucleotides are TGTGCCAGCAGTCACTACTACGAGCAGTACTTC.

This clone was found a few times. At the DNA level, this CDR3 is encoded by other sequences in the same sample as well. The genes are TRBV27 and TRBJ2-7; 10 positions match TRBD2. In germline, CDR1 is MNHEY, CDR2 SMNVEV (reference sequence). This CDR3 is built from 14 residues. With V trimmed by 3 bases and J by 2 bases, 1 base remained unmatched. The CDR3 sequence is CASSLTSGPYEQYF. Here the CDR3 DNA reads TGTGCCAGCAGTTTGACTAGCGGGCCCTACGAGCAGTACTTC.

The chain couples TRBV5-1 to TRBJ2-2; D uncertain. Trimming shortened V by 2 bases and J by 3 bases, and 11 bases separated the two germline ends. The CDR3 is made up of 15 amino acids. Germline V lookup: CDR1 SGHRS, CDR2 YFSETQ. CDR3: CASSLGLEDTGELFF. The CDR3 DNA is TGCGCCAGCAGCTTAGGGCTAGAGGACACCGGGGAGCTGTTTTTT.

The rearrangement joins TRBV7-2 to TRBJ1-3; D unclear. The CDR3 is 16 amino acids. Germline CDR1 and CDR2: SGHTA and FQGNSA. Between the trimmed V and J ends, which lost 2 bases and 0 bases, there was a span of 11 bases. The CDR3 here is CASSLQPLISGNTIYF. DNA of the CDR3: TGTGCCAGCAGCTTACAGCCCCTAATCTCTGGAAACACCATATATTTT.

The J gene is TRBJ1-4, the V gene TRBV28; D not certain. This CDR3 spans 16 amino acids. CDR1 is MDHEN and CDR2 is SYDVKM in the germline V gene. V gave up 3 bases and J gave up 4 bases, with 15 bases separating them. The CDR3 spells CASSFAFFEGNEKLFF. The CDR3 DNA sequence: TGTGCCAGCAGTTTTGCCTTCTTCGAGGGTAATGAAAAACTGTTTTTT. The entire variable domain, with the rest obtained from reference TRBV28 and TRBJ1-4, is as follows: DVKVTQSSRYLVKRTGEKVFLECVQDMDHENMFWYRQDPGLGLRLIYFSYDVKMKEKGDIPEGYSVSREKKERFSLILESASTNQTSMYLCASSFAFFEGNEKLFFGSGTQLSVL.